The 19 T cell receptor beta chains given below trace back to one sample, sequenced in a study of shared clonotypes between healthy human individuals. The protocol was immunoSEQ multiplex PCR, while the TCRdb copy is restricted to in-frame clones and leaves out a portion. The table includes about half a million clones, around 79% detected once. The sequencing sample was made of PBMCs. The receptors here all came from a woman in her thirties or forties in good health. Some clones in this sample may be carry-over from other donors' samples.

For this clone: This sample also contains other DNA sequences that code for the same CDR3. The rearrangement links TRBV5-4 to TRBJ1-1; D not resolved. CDR3 size: 13 residues. V lost 0 bases and J lost 4, with 7 bases in between. Germline lookup yields CDR1 SGHNT and CDR2 YYREEE (reference sequence). CDR3 loop: CASSLDRGTEAFF. CDR3 DNA sequence: TGTGCCAGCAGCTTGGATCGCGGCACTGAAGCTTTCTTT. The full variable domain, rest sourced from reference TRBV5-4 and TRBJ1-1, is ETGVTQSPTHLIKTRGQQVTLRCSSQSGHNTVSWYQQALGQGPQFIFQYYREEENGRGNFPPRFSGLQFPNYSSELNVNALELDDSALYLCASSLDRGTEAFFGQGTRLTVV.

The J gene is TRBJ2-7, the V gene TRBV2; D gene uncertain. The CDR3 is made up of 13 amino acids. V was cut by 7 bases and J by 4 bases, with 14 bases left in between. Germline CDR1 SNHLY, CDR2 FYNNEI. This chain's CDR3 is CASTRRSGYEQYF. The CDR3 DNA is TGTGCCAGCACGCGCAGGTCCGGGTACGAGCAGTACTTC.

The rearrangement joins TRBV7-2 to TRBJ2-7; no firm D call. The CDR3 spans 15 residues. Looked up from germline, CDR1 is SGHTA and CDR2 is FQGNSA. The germline V and J ends were trimmed by 5 bases and 2 bases, with 16 bases remaining between them. The DNA of the CDR3 is TGTGCCAGCAGCCCGCTCTGGGCTCCGACCTACGAGCAGTACTTC. Amino acid sequence: CASSPLWAPTYEQYF.

This clone was counted once. The sample contains more than one DNA sequence encoding this CDR3. J is TRBJ2-7 and V is TRBV7-8; no firm D call. Germline values: CDR1 SGHVS, CDR2 FQNEAQ. The CDR3 has 11 amino acids. The V end was cut by 3 bases, the J end by 4 bases, with 4 bases between. The CDR3 is CASSFSYEQYF. The CDR3 bases are TGTGCCAGCAGCTTTTCGTACGAGCAGTACTTC. The full variable domain, its missing parts supplied by reference TRBV7-8 and TRBJ2-7, is GAGVSQSPRYKVAKRGQDVALRCDPISGHVSLFWYQQALGQGPEFLTYFQNEAQLDKSGLPSDRFFAERPEGSVSTLKIQRTQQEDSAVYLCASSFSYEQYFGPGTRLTVT.

V gene TRBV6-1 combines with J gene TRBJ1-1; D call uncertain. CDR3 length equals 13 residues. V gave up 8 bases and J gave up 6 bases, with 16 bases separating them. Germline V gives CDR1 MNHNS, CDR2 SASEGT. CDR3 amino acids: CASLITQDAEAFF. Here the CDR3 DNA reads TGTGCCAGCTTGATAACTCAAGACGCTGAAGCTTTCTTT.

J is TRBJ1-4 and V is TRBV5-6, with 10 positions matching TRBD1. V dropped 6 bases and J dropped 5; count of bases not matched to a gene: 7. CDR1 SGHDT and CDR2 YYEEEE come from the germline V gene. The CDR3 loop spans 15 amino acids. The CDR3 protein is CASTTWDRGNEKLFF. In DNA, the CDR3 is TGTGCCAGCACCACGTGGGACAGGGGAAATGAAAAACTGTTTTTT.

This clone has a single count. V usage is TRBV6-1 and J usage is TRBJ2-1; 8 bases align to TRBD2. The CDR3 loop spans 15 amino acids. The junction had 10 bases not matched to a gene; V was cut back by 6 bases and J by 6 bases. Per the germline V gene, CDR1 is MNHNS and CDR2 is SASEGT. The CDR3 loop reads CASRVGTGGSNEQFF. The CDR3 DNA reads TGTGCCAGCAGGGTTGGGACGGGAGGGTCCAATGAGCAGTTCTTC.

In regard to this clone: The sample holds other DNA sequences that translate to the same CDR3. This chain joins TRBV27 and TRBJ2-7, with TRBD2 matching over 11 bases. CDR3 length: 15 residues. Germline V lookup: CDR1 MNHEY, CDR2 SMNVEV (reference sequence). J was trimmed by 3 bases and V by 4 bases; bases with no gene match: 5. CDR3 nucleotides: TGTGCCAGCAGTTGGTCCGGGACTAGCGGCTACGAGCAGTACTTC. Residues: CASSWSGTSGYEQYF.

The chain links TRBV11-1 to TRBJ2-5; D gene ambiguous. Per germline, CDR1 SGHAT and CDR2 FQDESV (reference sequence). The CDR3 sequence is 15 residues long. The V gene lost 0 bases and the J gene lost 1 base, with 9 bases spanning the gap. CDR3 in amino acids: CASSLALPGQETQYF. The CDR3 DNA sequence: TGTGCCAGCAGCTTAGCATTGCCCGGCCAAGAGACCCAGTACTTC.

The genes are TRBV2 and TRBJ1-2; D remains unclear. The V and J ends lost 4 bases and 1 base respectively, with 7 bases between them. The CDR3 loop spans 13 amino acids. CDR1 is SNHLY and CDR2 is FYNNEI in the germline V gene. In nucleotides, the CDR3 is TGTGCCAGCAGTGTAGTAGTTAACTATGGCTACACCTTC. This codes for CASSVVVNYGYTF.

This clone appeared a few times. This chain links TRBV7-9 with TRBJ1-1; D is unclear. Germline lookup yields CDR1 SEHNR and CDR2 FQNEAQ (reference sequence). V lost 1 base and J 7 bases, leaving 10 bases between the germline ends. The CDR3 sequence is 13 residues long. The CDR3 protein is CASSLGQRSEAFF. The CDR3 bases are TGTGCCAGCAGCTTAGGGCAGCGAAGTGAAGCTTTCTTT.

The chain combines TRBV11-2 with TRBJ2-5; TRBD1 is a possible D gene (5 bases). The V gene's germline CDR1 is SGHAT and CDR2 FQNNGV. Trimming stripped 1 base from V and 6 bases from J, with 15 bases between. The CDR3 loop spans 15 amino acids. CDR3 protein: CASSLAWTTSQTQYF. DNA of the CDR3: TGTGCCAGCAGCTTAGCATGGACAACCTCGCAGACCCAGTACTTC.

In its sample, this clone was seen a few times. The chain is built from TRBV29-1 and TRBJ1-1, with D perhaps TRBD1 (5 bases). Germline V CDR1 and CDR2: SQVTM, ANQGSEA. Trimming took off 5 bases at V and 0 bases at J, with 7 bases between the two ends. This CDR3 contains 12 residues. For the CDR3, the DNA is TGCAGCGTTAGGGGAATGAACACTGAAGCTTTCTTT. As protein: CSVRGMNTEAFF.

The chain couples TRBV4-1 to TRBJ2-7, with TRBD2 matching 13 bases. Germline trimming cut 0 bases from V and 3 bases from J; bases unmatched to any gene: 5. The CDR3 contains 17 residues. Germline values: CDR1 MGHRA, CDR2 YSYEKL. The CDR3 protein is CASSQEETSGRLYEQYF. DNA for the CDR3: TGCGCCAGCAGCCAAGAGGAGACTAGCGGGAGGCTCTACGAGCAGTACTTC.

V is TRBV28 and J is TRBJ2-4, with D possibly TRBD1 on 6 matching bases. The germline V gene has CDR1 MDHEN and CDR2 SYDVKM. The CDR3 is 15 residues long. Between the trimmed V and J ends, which lost 4 bases and 3 bases, there was a span of 13 bases. CDR3 region: CASSSQGRYKNIQYF. The CDR3 nucleotides are TGTGCCAGCAGTTCACAGGGTAGATACAAAAACATTCAGTACTTC.

A few counts support this clone. The chain carries TRBV4-3 and TRBJ2-7, with 11 nucleotides matching TRBD2. Germline assignment: CDR1 LGHNA and CDR2 YSLEER. After removal of 3 bases from V and 2 bases from J, the junction contained 9 bases not matched to a gene. The CDR3 extends over 17 amino acids. DNA of the CDR3: TGCGCCAGCAGCCATTCTAGCGGGAGGACCCGACCCTACGAGCAGTACTTC. Translated, it gives CASSHSSGRTRPYEQYF.

This chain uses TRBV4-2 with TRBJ2-1; the match to TRBD2 covers 7 bases. The CDR3 contains 16 residues. Per the germline V gene, CDR1 is LGHNA and CDR2 is YNFKEQ. With V trimmed by 8 bases and J by 4 bases, 14 bases remained unmatched. The CDR3 is CASAGGDSFLYNEQFF. The CDR3 DNA follows: TGTGCCAGCGCTGGGGGGGATAGTTTCCTATACAATGAGCAGTTCTTC.

The chain couples TRBV11-2 to TRBJ2-1; no firm D call. Germline V CDR1 and CDR2: SGHAT, FQNNGV. The CDR3 spans 13 residues. V shed 1 base and J shed 8 bases, with 9 bases lying between them. This chain's CDR3 is CASSLAASDEQFF. The CDR3 coding sequence is TGTGCCAGCAGCTTAGCCGCATCCGATGAGCAGTTCTTC. Complete variable domain (other parts from reference TRBV11-2 and TRBJ2-1): EAGVAQSPRYKIIEKRQSVAFWCNPISGHATLYWYQQILGQGPKLLIQFQNNGVVDDSQLPKDRFSAERLKGVDSTLKIQPAKLEDSAVYLCASSLAASDEQFFGPGTRLTVL.

The chain combines TRBV2 with TRBJ1-2; D remains ambiguous. The CDR3 has 14 residues. Germline CDR1 reads SNHLY; CDR2 reads FYNNEI. V was trimmed by 4 bases and J by 5 bases, leaving 14 bases between them. The DNA for the CDR3 is TGTGCCAGCAGTGTAGGCCGAAGGAATTATGGCTACACCTTC. This sequence encodes CASSVGRRNYGYTF. The variable domain in full, with the rest retrieved from reference TRBV2 and TRBJ1-2, is EPEVTQTPSHQVTQMGQEVILRCVPISNHLYFYWYRQILGQKVEFLVSFYNNEISEKSEIFDDQFSVERPDGSNFTLKIRSTKLEDSAMYFCASSVGRRNYGYTFGSGTRLTVV.